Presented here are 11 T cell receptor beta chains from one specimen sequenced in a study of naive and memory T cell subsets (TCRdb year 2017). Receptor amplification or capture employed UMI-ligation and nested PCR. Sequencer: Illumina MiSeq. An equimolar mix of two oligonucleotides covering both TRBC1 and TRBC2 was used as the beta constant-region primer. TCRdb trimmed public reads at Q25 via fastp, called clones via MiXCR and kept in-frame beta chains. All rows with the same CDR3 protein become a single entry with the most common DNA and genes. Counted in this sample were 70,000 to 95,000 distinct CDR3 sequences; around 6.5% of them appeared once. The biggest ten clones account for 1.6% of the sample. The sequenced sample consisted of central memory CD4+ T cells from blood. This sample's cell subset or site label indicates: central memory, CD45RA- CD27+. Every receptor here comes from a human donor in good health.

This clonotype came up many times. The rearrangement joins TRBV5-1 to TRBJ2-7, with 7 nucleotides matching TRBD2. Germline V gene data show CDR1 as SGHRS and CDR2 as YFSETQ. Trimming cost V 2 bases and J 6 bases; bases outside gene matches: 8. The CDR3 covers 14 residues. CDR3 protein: CASSFRRELGEQYF. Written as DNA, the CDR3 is TGCGCCAGCAGCTTTAGGCGGGAGTTGGGCGAGCAGTACTTC.

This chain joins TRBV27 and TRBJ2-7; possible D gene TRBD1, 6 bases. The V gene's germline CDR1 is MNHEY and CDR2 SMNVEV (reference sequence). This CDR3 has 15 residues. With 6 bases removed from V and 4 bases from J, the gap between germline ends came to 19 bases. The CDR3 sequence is CASSSVGQGQYEQYF. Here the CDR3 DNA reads TGTGCCAGCAGCTCCGTGGGGCAGGGGCAGTACGAGCAGTACTTC.

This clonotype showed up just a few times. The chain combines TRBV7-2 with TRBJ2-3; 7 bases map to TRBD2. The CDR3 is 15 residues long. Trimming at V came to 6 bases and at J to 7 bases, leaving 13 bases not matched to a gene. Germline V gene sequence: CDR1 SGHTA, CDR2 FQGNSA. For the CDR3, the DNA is TGTGCCAGCAGTGAGAGGGAGGGTGAGGTATATACGCAGTATTTT. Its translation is CASSEREGEVYTQYF. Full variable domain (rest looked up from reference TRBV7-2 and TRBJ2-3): GAGVSQSPSNKVTEKGKDVELRCDPISGHTALYWYRQSLGQGLEFLIYFQGNSAPDKSGLPSDRFSAERTGGSVSTLTIQRTQQEDSAVYLCASSEREGEVYTQYFGPGTRLTVL.

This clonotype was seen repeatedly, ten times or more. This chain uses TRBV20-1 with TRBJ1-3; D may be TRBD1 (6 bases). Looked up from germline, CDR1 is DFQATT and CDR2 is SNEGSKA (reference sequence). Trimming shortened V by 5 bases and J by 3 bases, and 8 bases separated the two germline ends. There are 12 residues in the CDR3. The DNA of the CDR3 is TGCAGTGCTGGGGGGCTTGGAAACACCATATATTTT. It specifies CSAGGLGNTIYF.

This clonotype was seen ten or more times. This CDR3 is CASSLNEYNSPLHF. The CDR3 coding sequence is TGTGCCAGCAGCTTAAACGAGTATAATTCACCCCTCCACTTT. V gene TRBV7-9 combines with J gene TRBJ1-6, with D unresolved. This CDR3 has 14 amino acids. With 2 bases removed from V and 4 bases from J, the gap between germline ends came to 6 bases. CDR1 is SEHNR, CDR2 FQNEAQ, per germline (reference sequence). The full variable domain, its missing parts supplied by reference TRBV7-9 and TRBJ1-6, is DTGVSQNPRHKITKRGQNVTFRCDPISEHNRLYWYRQTLGQGPEFLTYFQNEAQLEKSRLLSDRFSAERPKGSFSTLEIQRTEQGDSAMYLCASSLNEYNSPLHFGNGTRLTVT.

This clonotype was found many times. The CDR3 loop is CASTRQGRVGYGYTF. As DNA, the CDR3 is TGTGCCAGCACCAGACAGGGACGAGTTGGCTATGGCTACACCTTC. The chain carries TRBV12-3 or TRBV12-4 and TRBJ1-2, with 7 bases fitting TRBD1. Unmatched junction bases numbered 12, after V lost 7 bases and J lost 4 bases. This CDR3 comprises 15 residues.

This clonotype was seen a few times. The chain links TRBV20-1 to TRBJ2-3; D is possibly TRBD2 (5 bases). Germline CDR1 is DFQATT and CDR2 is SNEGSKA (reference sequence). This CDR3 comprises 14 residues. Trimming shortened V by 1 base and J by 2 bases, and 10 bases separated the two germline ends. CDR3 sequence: CSARVQAVTDTQYF. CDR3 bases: TGCAGTGCTAGAGTACAAGCGGTCACAGATACGCAGTATTTT.

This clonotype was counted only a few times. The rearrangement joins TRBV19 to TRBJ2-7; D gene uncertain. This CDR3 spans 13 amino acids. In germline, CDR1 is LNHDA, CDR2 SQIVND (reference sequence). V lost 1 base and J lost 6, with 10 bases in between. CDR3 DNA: TGTGCCAGTAGTATAGTCGGTTTTGTCGAGCAGTACTTC. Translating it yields CASSIVGFVEQYF.

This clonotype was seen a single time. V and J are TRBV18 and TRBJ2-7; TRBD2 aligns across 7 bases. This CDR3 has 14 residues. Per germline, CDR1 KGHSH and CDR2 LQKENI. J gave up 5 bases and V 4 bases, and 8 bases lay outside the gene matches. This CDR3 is CASSLTIGRNEQYF. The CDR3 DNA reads TGTGCCAGCTCACTGACTATCGGGAGGAACGAGCAGTACTTC. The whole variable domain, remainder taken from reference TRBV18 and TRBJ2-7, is NAGVMQNPRHLVRRRGQEARLRCSPMKGHSHVYWYRQLPEEGLKFMVYLQKENIIDESGMPKERFSAEFPKEGPSILRIQQVVRGDSAAYFCASSLTIGRNEQYFGPGTRLTVT.

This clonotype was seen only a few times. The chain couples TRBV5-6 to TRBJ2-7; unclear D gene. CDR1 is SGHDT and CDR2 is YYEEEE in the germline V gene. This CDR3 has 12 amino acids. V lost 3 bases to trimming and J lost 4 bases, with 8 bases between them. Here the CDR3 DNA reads TGTGCCAGCAGCTGGTCGATTTACGAGCAGTACTTC. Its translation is CASSWSIYEQYF.

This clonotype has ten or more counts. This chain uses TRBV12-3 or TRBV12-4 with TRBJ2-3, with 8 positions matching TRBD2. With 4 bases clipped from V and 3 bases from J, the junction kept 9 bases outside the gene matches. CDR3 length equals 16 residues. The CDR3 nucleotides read TGTGCCAGCAGTTCCCGAACCGGGGGGGTAACAGATACGCAGTATTTT. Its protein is CASSSRTGGVTDTQYF.